A selection of T cell receptor beta chains follows, all from one sample in a study of shared clonotypes between healthy human individuals. The method was immunoSEQ multiplex PCR; TCRdb's version includes in-frame clones alone and lacks a portion of them. The sample holds approximately 2.5 million clones, around 94% seen once. The sequenced sample consisted of naive CD4+ T cells sorted from blood. The receptors were sampled from a man between 18 and 35 years old in good health. Each CDR3 is given without its conserved first and last residue. The order of the fields is D gene, J gene, V gene, clone size, CDR3 protein. A D gene is named only where the DNA matches it firmly. Only part of the rows carry a size: once, few, many, or a class if the clone is expanded.

d_call: NA
j_call: TRBJ2-5
v_call: TRBV7-2
clone_size: NA
cdr3_aa: ASSLSRGEETQY

d_call: TRBD2
j_call: TRBJ2-1
v_call: TRBV5-5
clone_size: NA
cdr3_aa: ASTFLGAGGPSEQF

d_call: TRBD1
j_call: TRBJ2-5
v_call: TRBV28
clone_size: NA
cdr3_aa: ASREPGGGEETQY

d_call: NA
j_call: TRBJ1-1
v_call: TRBV6-5
clone_size: NA
cdr3_aa: ASFSPNTEAF

d_call: TRBD2
j_call: TRBJ2-1
v_call: TRBV7-2
clone_size: once
cdr3_aa: ASSARGATSGSNEQF

d_call: NA
j_call: TRBJ1-5
v_call: TRBV10-3
clone_size: few
cdr3_aa: AISESSKGSQPQH

d_call: TRBD1
j_call: TRBJ2-7
v_call: TRBV28
clone_size: NA
cdr3_aa: ASSRGQGGTYEQY

d_call: NA
j_call: TRBJ2-7
v_call: TRBV9
clone_size: NA
cdr3_aa: ASSASEGEQY

d_call: TRBD2
j_call: TRBJ2-7
v_call: TRBV28
clone_size: NA
cdr3_aa: ASSLGTSGSYEQY

d_call: TRBD1
j_call: TRBJ1-5
v_call: TRBV30
clone_size: few
cdr3_aa: AWGDRGEQPQH

d_call: TRBD1
j_call: TRBJ1-3
v_call: TRBV18
clone_size: NA
cdr3_aa: ASSRDRGNTIY

d_call: NA
j_call: TRBJ1-2
v_call: TRBV5-4
clone_size: NA
cdr3_aa: ASTPPGVDYGYT

d_call: NA
j_call: TRBJ2-7
v_call: TRBV28
clone_size: NA
cdr3_aa: ASSRTVVRHEQY

d_call: TRBD2
j_call: TRBJ2-2
v_call: TRBV30
clone_size: NA
cdr3_aa: AWSVTRTSGRHTGELF

d_call: NA
j_call: TRBJ2-5
v_call: TRBV5-1
clone_size: NA
cdr3_aa: ASSLGMIQETQY

d_call: TRBD2
j_call: TRBJ2-7
v_call: TRBV5-1
clone_size: NA
cdr3_aa: ASSLSDGLATYEQY

d_call: TRBD2
j_call: TRBJ2-3
v_call: TRBV29-1
clone_size: once
cdr3_aa: SAYSGGTSTDTQY

d_call: TRBD1
j_call: TRBJ2-4
v_call: TRBV28
clone_size: NA
cdr3_aa: ASSQRTGQGNIQY

d_call: TRBD2
j_call: TRBJ2-5
v_call: TRBV7-2
clone_size: NA
cdr3_aa: ASSQGLAEETQY

d_call: NA
j_call: TRBJ1-1
v_call: TRBV19
clone_size: NA
cdr3_aa: ASSIYYSQGTEAF

d_call: NA
j_call: TRBJ2-6
v_call: TRBV19
clone_size: NA
cdr3_aa: ASSLSSGANVLT

d_call: TRBD1
j_call: TRBJ2-2
v_call: TRBV5-1
clone_size: NA
cdr3_aa: ASSLGTGANTGELF

d_call: TRBD1
j_call: TRBJ1-1
v_call: TRBV18
clone_size: NA
cdr3_aa: ASSEKGQGVVEAF

d_call: NA
j_call: TRBJ2-1
v_call: TRBV5-1
clone_size: NA
cdr3_aa: ASSLESGDDEQF

d_call: NA
j_call: TRBJ2-2
v_call: TRBV18
clone_size: NA
cdr3_aa: ASSPPEGNTGELF

d_call: TRBD2
j_call: TRBJ2-3
v_call: TRBV9
clone_size: NA
cdr3_aa: ASSRTSGPFTDTQY

d_call: NA
j_call: TRBJ1-1
v_call: TRBV7-6
clone_size: NA
cdr3_aa: ASSLLFGGMNTEAF

d_call: TRBD1
j_call: TRBJ1-1
v_call: TRBV4-1
clone_size: NA
cdr3_aa: ASSRPAGDSFEAF

d_call: NA
j_call: TRBJ2-7
v_call: TRBV10-3
clone_size: NA
cdr3_aa: AISETGSSYEQY

d_call: NA
j_call: TRBJ2-7
v_call: TRBV7-9
clone_size: NA
cdr3_aa: ASSPQGFINEQY

d_call: TRBD1
j_call: TRBJ1-1
v_call: TRBV10-2
clone_size: NA
cdr3_aa: ASKSSGGQNTEAF

d_call: NA
j_call: TRBJ1-4
v_call: TRBV30
clone_size: NA
cdr3_aa: AWSGMGAFNEKLF

d_call: NA
j_call: TRBJ1-6
v_call: TRBV7-8
clone_size: NA
cdr3_aa: ASSLRLQENSPLH

d_call: TRBD2
j_call: TRBJ2-1
v_call: TRBV2
clone_size: NA
cdr3_aa: ASTERGGSYNEQF

d_call: NA
j_call: TRBJ1-6
v_call: TRBV25-1
clone_size: NA
cdr3_aa: ASSASGIYNSPLH

d_call: NA
j_call: TRBJ2-4
v_call: TRBV5-1
clone_size: NA
cdr3_aa: ASSSTGRNIQY

d_call: NA
j_call: TRBJ2-7
v_call: TRBV7-2
clone_size: NA
cdr3_aa: ASSPDVGEQY

d_call: NA
j_call: TRBJ1-2
v_call: TRBV18
clone_size: NA
cdr3_aa: ASSPPGDYGYT

d_call: NA
j_call: TRBJ1-1
v_call: TRBV29-1
clone_size: few
cdr3_aa: SVQMGSWTEAF

d_call: TRBD1
j_call: TRBJ2-2
v_call: TRBV2
clone_size: NA
cdr3_aa: ASSEALTGRKYSTGELF

d_call: NA
j_call: TRBJ2-7
v_call: TRBV6-1
clone_size: NA
cdr3_aa: ASTRLGSYEQY

d_call: NA
j_call: TRBJ1-6
v_call: TRBV30
clone_size: NA
cdr3_aa: AWSTGFDSPLH

d_call: NA
j_call: TRBJ1-5
v_call: TRBV6-5
clone_size: NA
cdr3_aa: ASSYSRAGGDQPQH

d_call: TRBD1
j_call: TRBJ2-7
v_call: TRBV30
clone_size: NA
cdr3_aa: AWSEQGSFSQY

d_call: NA
j_call: TRBJ1-5
v_call: TRBV7-9
clone_size: few
cdr3_aa: ASSHTGGEQPQH

d_call: NA
j_call: TRBJ1-2
v_call: TRBV5-1
clone_size: NA
cdr3_aa: ASSSPGRYYGYT

d_call: NA
j_call: TRBJ2-7
v_call: TRBV2
clone_size: NA
cdr3_aa: ASSARGGPYEQY

d_call: TRBD2
j_call: TRBJ2-7
v_call: TRBV6-5
clone_size: NA
cdr3_aa: ASGLGASSEQY

d_call: NA
j_call: TRBJ2-3
v_call: TRBV21-1
clone_size: NA
cdr3_aa: ASRWGFERADTQY

d_call: NA
j_call: TRBJ1-1
v_call: TRBV10-3
clone_size: NA
cdr3_aa: AIGGGAREAF

d_call: TRBD2
j_call: TRBJ2-2
v_call: TRBV28
clone_size: NA
cdr3_aa: ASRGTSGRVRELF

d_call: TRBD1
j_call: TRBJ1-1
v_call: TRBV7-9
clone_size: NA
cdr3_aa: ASSPIRGQTTEAF